This T cell receptor beta chain was found in a study of T cells in localized non-small cell lung cancer. Sequencing used immunoSEQ multiplex PCR; TCRdb keeps in-frame clones, though not all of them. The sample has some 22,000 clones, roughly 84% seen once. With respect to this clone: Its antigen is not identified.

The CDR3 spans 15 residues. The germline V gene encodes CDR1 SGHNT and CDR2 YYREEE (reference sequence). Trimming shortened V by 0 bases and J by 1 base, and 11 bases separated the two germline ends. Overall study findings and caveats: Researchers found a median around 59 of the top 100 tumor clones in adjacent lung. T cell clonality was highest in uninvolved adjacent lung, above tumor.

The chain carries TRBV5-4 and TRBJ2-7; possibly TRBD1 or TRBD2 for D (6 bases each). The clonotype was recovered from a man between 35 and 75 years old with stage I lung adenocarcinoma. Source: peripheral blood, taken before any cancer treatment. The CDR3, as DNA: TGTGCCAGCAGCTTGGGGAGGGACAATTCCTACGAGCAGTACTTC. It yields the protein CASSLGRDNSYEQYF.